These 26 T cell receptor beta chains originate from one sample sequenced in a study of CD8 T cells in Susac syndrome. The RNA, roughly 0.45 to 1 ug, was put through reverse transcription using random hexamers. TCRdb reanalysed the immunoSEQ multiplex PCR reads using MiXCR and keeps one entry per CDR3 protein. This sample carries about 180,000 distinct CDR3 sequences, around 94% of them seen once, and the ten largest clones take approximately 0.099%. Sequencing input: CD4+ T cells from PBMCs. These receptors were collected from a human donor with Susac syndrome.

The chain recombines TRBV11-2 with TRBJ2-5; a weak D match, TRBD2 (5 bases). In germline, CDR1 is SGHAT, CDR2 FQNNGV. V shed 7 bases and J shed 5 bases, with 14 bases lying between them. CDR3 size: 13 residues. CDR3 DNA sequence: TGTGCCAGCACGGAGGCCTTTCGGGAGACCCAGTACTTC. Amino acid sequence: CASTEAFRETQYF.

The V call is TRBV2, the J call TRBJ1-5; D call uncertain. Trimming removed 1 base at V and 9 bases at J, with 4 bases between. CDR3 length: 11 residues. Germline CDR1 SNHLY, CDR2 FYNNEI. CDR3 DNA: TGTGCCAGCAGTGAAGTGGGGCCCCAGCATTTT. It yields the protein CASSEVGPQHF.

In its sample, this clonotype was seen a few times. V gene TRBV7-2 combines with J gene TRBJ1-5; D uncertain. V shed 4 bases and J shed 8 bases, with 12 bases lying between them. CDR3 length: 13 residues. In germline, CDR1 is SGHTA, CDR2 FQGNSA. The CDR3 loop reads CASSSDGAKPQHF. As DNA, the CDR3 is TGTGCCAGCAGCTCGGACGGAGCTAAGCCCCAGCATTTT.

The chain has TRBV18 and TRBJ2-3; D remains ambiguous. Germline V gene data show CDR1 as KGHSH and CDR2 as LQKENI. Trimming stripped 3 bases from V and 0 bases from J, with 10 bases between. CDR3 length: 15 residues. The CDR3 protein is CASSPRRRSTDTQYF. CDR3 nucleotides: TGTGCCAGCTCACCGCGTCGACGGAGCACAGATACGCAGTATTTT.

This clonotype has a single count. V usage is TRBV5-4 and J usage is TRBJ2-1; either TRBD1 or TRBD2 may supply D (7 bases each). From germline, CDR1 is SGHNT and CDR2 YYREEE (reference sequence). This CDR3 is built from 16 residues. V was cut by 3 bases and J by 0 bases, with 13 bases left in between. The CDR3 is CASSSQGGSSYNEQFF. CDR3 bases: TGTGCCAGCAGCTCCCAGGGGGGGAGCTCCTACAATGAGCAGTTCTTC.

V is TRBV20-1 and J is TRBJ2-2; the D gene is possibly TRBD1 (6 bases). Germline CDR1 reads DFQATT; CDR2 reads SNEGSKA (reference sequence). The CDR3 extends over 14 amino acids. The ends were cut back, 6 bases at V and 0 bases at J, with 11 bases in the middle. The chain's CDR3 is CSAPDRPNTGELFF. Written as DNA, the CDR3 is TGCAGTGCCCCGGACAGACCGAACACCGGGGAGCTGTTTTTT.

The rearrangement links TRBV4-2 to TRBJ1-2, with D uncertain. The CDR3 loop spans 14 amino acids. V dropped 4 bases and J dropped 4 bases, with 13 bases sitting between them. Germline lookup yields CDR1 LGHNA and CDR2 YNFKEQ. The CDR3 reads CASSRREDPYGYTF. The CDR3 nucleotides read TGTGCCAGCAGCCGCCGGGAGGACCCCTATGGCTACACCTTC.

Only one count was recorded for this clonotype. V usage is TRBV10-3 and J usage is TRBJ1-1; the D is unclear. Trimming removed 3 bases at V and 8 bases at J, with 10 bases between. Germline CDR1 is ENHRY and CDR2 is SYGVKD. The CDR3 loop spans 12 amino acids. The CDR3 reads CAISDIGNEAFF. The CDR3 coding sequence is TGTGCCATCAGTGACATAGGAAACGAAGCTTTCTTT.

The chain joins TRBV19 to TRBJ2-2, with D perhaps TRBD2 (5 bases). CDR3 length: 15 residues. Germline CDR1 LNHDA, CDR2 SQIVND (reference sequence). Trimming left V 9 bases short and J 5 bases short, with 19 bases between. The CDR3 nucleotides are TGTGCCAGCGGTGATCCGGGGAGAAAGACCGGGGAGCTGTTTTTT. Translation: CASGDPGRKTGELFF.

The V call is TRBV2, the J call TRBJ2-1; D gene unclear. Trimming cost V 3 bases and J 1 base, with 10 bases left between them. From germline, CDR1 is SNHLY and CDR2 FYNNEI. The CDR3 runs to 15 residues. CDR3 sequence: CASSDSGASYNEQFF. The CDR3, as DNA: TGTGCCAGCAGTGATTCAGGTGCGTCCTACAATGAGCAGTTCTTC. The full variable domain, with the rest looked up from reference TRBV2 and TRBJ2-1, is EPEVTQTPSHQVTQMGQEVILRCVPISNHLYFYWYRQILGQKVEFLVSFYNNEISEKSEIFDDQFSVERPDGSNFTLKIRSTKLEDSAMYFCASSDSGASYNEQFFGPGTRLTVL.

The chain is built from TRBV20-1 and TRBJ2-4; 10 nucleotides line up with TRBD1. This CDR3 spans 13 amino acids. Germline CDR1 and CDR2: DFQATT and SNEGSKA (reference sequence). J gave up 5 bases and V 5 bases, and 3 bases lay outside the gene matches. As DNA, the CDR3 is TGCAGTGCTCCCGGGACAGGGGAAAACATTCAGTACTTC. It specifies CSAPGTGENIQYF.

This chain links TRBV12-3 or TRBV12-4 with TRBJ2-1, with 9 bases that match TRBD2. This CDR3 spans 15 amino acids. J lost 6 bases, V lost 1 base, and 4 bases had no gene match. The CDR3 sequence is CASSLGRSGSNEQFF. The CDR3 nucleotides read TGTGCCAGCAGTTTAGGTCGTAGCGGGAGCAATGAGCAGTTCTTC.

This rearrangement joins TRBV19 to TRBJ2-1; D remains ambiguous. Trimming cost V 5 bases and J 9 bases, with 17 bases left between them. This CDR3 is built from 14 residues. Germline-derived CDR1 and CDR2 are LNHDA and SQIVND (reference sequence). The CDR3 DNA is TGTGCCAGTAGTGTAACTGGACCTTCCTTTGAGCAGTTCTTC. Amino acids: CASSVTGPSFEQFF.

V usage is TRBV9 and J usage is TRBJ1-1; 10 bases align to TRBD1. The CDR3 is made up of 14 amino acids. Trimming cost V 3 bases and J 4 bases; bases outside gene matches: 3. The germline CDR1 and CDR2 sequences are SGDLS and YYNGEE. CDR3 residues: CASSDRDRGTEAFF. Here the CDR3 DNA reads TGTGCCAGCAGCGACCGGGACAGGGGCACTGAAGCTTTCTTT.

The chain recombines TRBV20-1 with TRBJ2-7; 8 bases are a match to TRBD2. The germline V gene has CDR1 DFQATT and CDR2 SNEGSKA (reference sequence). Trimming removed 3 bases from V and 6 bases from J; junction bases left unmatched: 10. CDR3 length equals 14 residues. CDR3 amino acids: CSASQTSVVSEQYF. The CDR3 DNA is TGCAGTGCTAGCCAGACTAGCGTGGTCTCCGAGCAGTACTTC.

This chain uses TRBV30 with TRBJ2-7; TRBD2 aligns across 9 bases. This CDR3 region has 14 residues. V gave up 2 bases and J gave up 4 bases; unmatched junction bases: 6. Per germline, CDR1 GTSNPN and CDR2 SVGIG (reference sequence). CDR3 sequence: CAWSRLAGYYEQYF. In DNA, the CDR3 is TGTGCCTGGAGTCGCCTAGCGGGATATTACGAGCAGTACTTC.

The chain couples TRBV7-2 to TRBJ1-4; D remains unclear. CDR3 length equals 14 residues. CDR1 SGHTA and CDR2 FQGNSA come from the germline V gene. V was cut by 5 bases and J by 12 bases, with 19 bases left in between. This CDR3 is CASSLSSWDGELFF. Here the CDR3 DNA reads TGTGCCAGCAGCCTAAGTAGCTGGGATGGGGAACTGTTTTTT.

V and J are TRBV11-3 and TRBJ1-2; D call uncertain. V was clipped by 4 bases and J by 6 bases, with 18 bases between them. CDR1 is SGHNT, CDR2 YENEEA, per germline. There are 15 residues in the CDR3. The CDR3 region has the DNA TGTGCCAGCAGCTCCCGCCGGGCGGGTCTGCATGGCTACACCTTC. Its protein is CASSSRRAGLHGYTF.

The chain employs TRBV5-1 and TRBJ1-1; D is undetermined. V shed 0 bases and J shed 0 bases, with 6 bases lying between them. The germline CDR1 and CDR2 sequences are SGHRS and YFSETQ. The CDR3 has 14 amino acids. The CDR3 DNA reads as TGCGCCAGCAGCTTGGCCATGGTGAACACTGAAGCTTTCTTT. It encodes CASSLAMVNTEAFF.

This clonotype is a singleton in its sample. The gene calls are TRBV7-2 and TRBJ1-2; TRBD1 matches 8 bases. The germline CDR1 and CDR2 sequences are SGHTA and FQGNSA. Losses at the gene ends were 5 bases for V and 8 bases for J; bases not matched to a gene: 4. This CDR3 is built from 12 residues. CDR3 bases: TGTGCCAGCAGCGGAGCAGGGGGCGGCTACACCTTC. Its protein product is CASSGAGGGYTF.

The chain has TRBV9 and TRBJ2-1; D not resolved. Germline CDR1 SGDLS, CDR2 YYNGEE. CDR3 length: 12 amino acids. V was pared by 7 bases and J by 4 bases, with 9 bases between. CDR3 in amino acids: CASFGRYNEQFF. The CDR3 nucleotides read TGTGCCAGCTTCGGTCGTTACAATGAGCAGTTCTTC.

The CDR3 region is CASSEYRVGSPLHF. The CDR3 DNA reads as TGTGCCAGCAGTGAGTACAGGGTTGGGTCACCCCTCCACTTT. The chain couples TRBV2 to TRBJ1-6; a possible D gene is TRBD1 (6 bases). V was cut by 3 bases and J by 10 bases, with 13 bases left in between. The CDR3 spans 14 residues. The germline CDR1 and CDR2 sequences are SNHLY and FYNNEI.

This chain joins TRBV10-3 and TRBJ1-2; tentative D call: TRBD1 (5 bases). This CDR3 region has 14 residues. The ends were cut back, 11 bases at V and 3 bases at J, with 19 bases in the middle. Germline V gene sequence: CDR1 ENHRY, CDR2 SYGVKD. CDR3 bases: TGTGCCGCCAGTACCGCAGGGTTGGACTATGGCTACACCTTC. Amino acids: CAASTAGLDYGYTF.

The chain carries TRBV20-1 and TRBJ1-1; TRBD1 might be the D (6 bases). The CDR3 has 13 residues. V lost 0 bases and J lost 3, with 8 bases in between. Germline V gene data show CDR1 as DFQATT and CDR2 as SNEGSKA (reference sequence). CDR3 sequence reads: CSAREGADTEAFF. DNA for the CDR3: TGCAGTGCTAGAGAGGGGGCTGACACTGAAGCTTTCTTT.

The rearrangement joins TRBV20-1 to TRBJ2-1; D not certain. The length of the CDR3 is 12 residues. Germline-derived CDR1 and CDR2 are DFQATT and SNEGSKA (reference sequence). This CDR3 reads CGNSIRGNEQFF. For the CDR3, the DNA is TGCGGTAACAGTATCCGCGGCAATGAGCAGTTCTTC.

CDR3 nucleotides: TGTGCCAGCTCACCCTTCAGCGATTCTGGAAACACCATATATTTT. It encodes CASSPFSDSGNTIYF. The chain carries TRBV18 and TRBJ1-3; D uncertain. Between the trimmed V and J ends, which lost 3 bases and 1 base, there was a span of 10 bases. In germline, CDR1 is KGHSH, CDR2 LQKENI. The CDR3 is 15 residues long.